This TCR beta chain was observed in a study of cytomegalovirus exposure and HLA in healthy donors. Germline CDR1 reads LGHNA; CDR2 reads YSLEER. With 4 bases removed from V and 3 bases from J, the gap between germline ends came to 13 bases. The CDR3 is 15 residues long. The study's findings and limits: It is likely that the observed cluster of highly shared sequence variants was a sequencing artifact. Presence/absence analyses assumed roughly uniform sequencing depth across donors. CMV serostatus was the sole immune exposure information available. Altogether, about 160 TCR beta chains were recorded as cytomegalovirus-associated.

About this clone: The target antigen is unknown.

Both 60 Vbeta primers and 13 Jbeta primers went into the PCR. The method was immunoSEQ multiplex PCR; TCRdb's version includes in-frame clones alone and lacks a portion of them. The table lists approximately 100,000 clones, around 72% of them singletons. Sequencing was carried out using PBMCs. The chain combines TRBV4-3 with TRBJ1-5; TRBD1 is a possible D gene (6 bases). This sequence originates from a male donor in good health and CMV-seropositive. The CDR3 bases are TGCGCCAGCAGCCCCCGGCAGGGGAACAATCAGCCCCAGCATTTT. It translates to CASSPRQGNNQPQHF.